The clone carrying this T cell receptor beta chain was counted a single time. Its antigen is undetermined. The data belong to a study of shared clonotypes between healthy human individuals. Clones were read by immunoSEQ multiplex PCR, and TCRdb kept only the in-frame ones, dropping some. The sample contains about 680,000 clones, about three quarters of which appear only once. CDR1 and CDR2 (germline): SGHAT, FQNNGV. The CDR3 is 14 amino acids. The ends were cut back, 5 bases at V and 0 bases at J, with 9 bases in the middle. Findings of the study overall: Generation of non-shared clonotypes was less probable than generation of clonotypes shared by all four donors.

This sequence was found in a woman aged 25 to 45 in good health. Sample: memory CD4+ T cells sorted from blood. Subset in this sample: CD45RA-negative fraction. This chain links TRBV11-2 with TRBJ2-3; D uncertain. The CDR3 nucleotides read TGTGCCAGCAGCCGGGCCTCTAGCACAGATACGCAGTATTTT. Translated, it gives CASSRASSTDTQYF.